This note documents a single TCR beta chain sequence. The antigen is not known. Method: immunoSEQ multiplex PCR; TCRdb's copy keeps in-frame clones and lacks some. The sample lists about 2.4 million clones, roughly 93% occurring once. The sample originates from a study of shared clonotypes between healthy human individuals. Study results and caveats: Only a few donors were included, so the genetic and exposure-history diversity represented was limited.

The germline CDR1 and CDR2 sequences are LNHDA and SQIVND (reference sequence). The V gene lost 3 bases and the J gene lost 6 bases, with 9 bases spanning the gap. The CDR3 is 13 amino acids. The sequence was collected from a man aged 18-30 years in good health. Some clones in this sample may be carry-over from other donors' samples. Sequencing was performed on naive CD4+ T cells from PBMCs. Noted subset: CD45RA+ positively selected. The V call is TRBV19, the J call TRBJ1-5; tentative D call: TRBD1 (5 bases). The CDR3 region is CASSIRVVQPQHF. The DNA of the CDR3 is TGTGCCAGTAGTATCAGGGTTGTTCAGCCCCAGCATTTT.